The sequence of this T cell receptor (beta chain) was determined in a study of CXCR3-negative and CXCR3-positive naive CD8 T cells. General study results and limits: Relative to CXCR3-negative naive cells, CXCR3-positive naive cells had more hydrophobic TRB CDR3s. Similar TRBV-TRBJ usage characterized naive CXCR3-negative and CXCR3-positive cells; memory cells differed. CXCR3 expression dropped partially after cryopreservation, and most assays relied on fresh PBMCs.

The CDR3 has 15 residues. Germline V gives CDR1 MDHEN, CDR2 SYDVKM. To note about this clonotype: Its specificity is not known.

Each TRB cDNA library was prepared by 5' RACE (with UMI labels). For each CDR3 protein, TCRdb gives one entry from its re-call of the 5' RACE reads, without DNA. Its listing shows approximately 140,000 distinct CDR3 sequences. Sorting yielded triplicates of roughly 310,000 cells for each CD8+ T cell subset. The chain employs TRBV28 and TRBJ2-1; TCRdb's D call, TRBD2, is unchecked because there is no DNA. Sequencing was carried out using naive CXCR3+ CD8+ T cells from blood. Subset noted: CD45RO-CCR7+CD27+CD95- naive CD8+ T cells expressing CXCR3 (TNR3+). This receptor was taken from a human donor in good health. Some clones in this sample may be carry-over from other donors' samples. CDR3 region: CASREGLAPYNEQFF.